Sequencing of this TCR beta chain was carried out in a study of blood T cell repertoires in COVID-19. The trim removed 5 bases at V and 10 bases at J, leaving 9 bases unmatched. The CDR3 has 14 residues. Per the germline V gene, CDR1 is SGHAT and CDR2 is FQNNGV. Libraries were prepared by immunoSEQ multiplex PCR; TCRdb keeps only in-frame clonotypes and omits some of them. The table has 150,000 to 200,000 clones, about 93% seen once. The TCR sequence derives from a woman between 45 and 60 years old with acute or convalescent COVID-19. This sequence joins TRBV11-2 and TRBJ2-1; the match to TRBD1 covers 9 bases. The sequenced sample was peripheral blood. CDR3 in DNA: TGTGCCAGCAGCCTCTACAGGGGGCGCAGGGAGCAGTTCTTC. Translation: CASSLYRGRREQFF.